These 6 T cell receptor beta chains came from one sample sequenced in a study of T cell repertoires in aging, cancer and after chemotherapy. Amplification of TCR beta used genomic DNA extracted from peripheral blood. A mixed TRB-A/B primer pool amplified rearranged TRB by multiplex touch-down PCR. TCRdb re-analysed the multiplex PCR reads in MiXCR, keeping a single row per CDR3 protein. This sample has over 6,000 distinct CDR3 sequences, with around 38% found just once. Source material: blood. These receptors were obtained from a human donor in good health.

V gene TRBV18 combines with J gene TRBJ2-7; D might be TRBD2 (5 bases). V gave up 0 bases and J gave up 5 bases, with 11 bases separating them. The CDR3 runs to 14 residues. Germline CDR1 KGHSH, CDR2 LQKENI. The DNA of the CDR3 is TGTGCCAGCTCACCACCCCTAGCTACCCACGAGCAGTACTTC. Amino acids: CASSPPLATHEQYF.

The rearrangement joins TRBV12-3 or TRBV12-4 to TRBJ1-4; 7 bases fit TRBD1. The V and J ends lost 5 bases and 12 bases, in that order; junction bases with no gene match: 6. CDR3 size: 12 residues. The CDR3 loop is CASSLYRGELFF. In DNA, the CDR3 is TGTGCCAGCAGTCTATACAGGGGAGAACTGTTTTTT.

The rearrangement links TRBV5-6 to TRBJ1-4, with unresolved D. Germline assignment: CDR1 SGHDT and CDR2 YYEEEE. CDR3 length: 15 amino acids. The V gene lost 6 bases and the J gene lost 3 bases, with 15 bases spanning the gap. In nucleotides, the CDR3 is TGTGCCAGCACCGGGAGCGGTAGATCTAATGAAAAACTGTTTTTT. Protein product: CASTGSGRSNEKLFF. The whole variable domain, remainder taken from reference TRBV5-6 and TRBJ1-4, is DAGVTQSPTHLIKTRGQQVTLRCSPKSGHDTVSWYQQALGQGPQFIFQYYEEEERQRGNFPDRFSGHQFPNYSSELNVNALLLGDSALYLCASTGSGRSNEKLFFGSGTQLSVL.

The CDR3 DNA reads as TGTGCCAGCTCACCGGGGGTCCCTGGAAACACCATATATTTT. Protein sequence: CASSPGVPGNTIYF. J is TRBJ1-3 and V is TRBV18; tentatively, D is TRBD1 (5 bases). Looked up from germline, CDR1 is KGHSH and CDR2 is LQKENI. The germline V and J ends were trimmed by 3 bases and 2 bases, with 8 bases remaining between them. CDR3 length equals 14 residues.

This clonotype has a handful of counts. This chain links TRBV6-5 with TRBJ2-2, with D possibly matching TRBD2 (7 bases). This CDR3 is 16 amino acids long. Trimming pared 5 bases from V and 3 bases from J, leaving 16 bases between. Germline V gene data show CDR1 as MNHEY and CDR2 as SVGAGI. CDR3 sequence (DNA): TGTGCCAGCAGTAGGGGGGGTTGGGTAGACACCGGGGAGCTGTTTTTT. It yields the protein CASSRGGWVDTGELFF.

This chain uses TRBV5-1 with TRBJ2-3; 13 nucleotides align to TRBD2. Germline loops: CDR1 SGHRS, CDR2 YFSETQ. CDR3 size: 17 residues. Trimming took 1 base from V and 5 from J; bases not matched to a gene: 7. The CDR3 DNA sequence: TGCGCCAGCAGCTTGCTGGGACTAGCGGGGTCGGGAGATACGCAGTATTTT. Translation: CASSLLGLAGSGDTQYF.